The following is a T cell receptor beta chain sequence with its context. CDR3 size: 16 residues. CDR1 SGHTA and CDR2 FQGNSA come from the germline V gene. V dropped 2 bases and J dropped 5; count of bases not matched to a gene: 4. Study processing details: Estimation of nucleated cell counts was performed using reference gene primer amplification. Clones were sequenced by immunoSEQ multiplex PCR, and TCRdb holds only the in-frame ones, with some missing. V and J calls and clone size are given by that table; D and trimming were obtained from the DNA. Of 200,000 or so clones detected, roughly nine tenths appear once; the ten largest clones hold around 2.2%. The sample originates from a study of blood T cell repertoires in COVID-19. The wider study: Samples representing acute and convalescent COVID-19 were sourced from the United States, Italy and Spain. Sample material is recorded as cDNA or gDNA derived from T cells, B-cell-depleted T cells, or PBMCs.

The chain carries TRBV7-2 and TRBJ2-3, with TRBD2 identical over 13 bases. This receptor was obtained from a woman aged 45-59 years with acute or convalescent COVID-19. The sample consisted of peripheral blood. The CDR3 DNA reads as TGTGCCAGCAGCTTACCGGGACTAGCGGGAAGAGATACGCAGTATTTT. This encodes CASSLPGLAGRDTQYF.